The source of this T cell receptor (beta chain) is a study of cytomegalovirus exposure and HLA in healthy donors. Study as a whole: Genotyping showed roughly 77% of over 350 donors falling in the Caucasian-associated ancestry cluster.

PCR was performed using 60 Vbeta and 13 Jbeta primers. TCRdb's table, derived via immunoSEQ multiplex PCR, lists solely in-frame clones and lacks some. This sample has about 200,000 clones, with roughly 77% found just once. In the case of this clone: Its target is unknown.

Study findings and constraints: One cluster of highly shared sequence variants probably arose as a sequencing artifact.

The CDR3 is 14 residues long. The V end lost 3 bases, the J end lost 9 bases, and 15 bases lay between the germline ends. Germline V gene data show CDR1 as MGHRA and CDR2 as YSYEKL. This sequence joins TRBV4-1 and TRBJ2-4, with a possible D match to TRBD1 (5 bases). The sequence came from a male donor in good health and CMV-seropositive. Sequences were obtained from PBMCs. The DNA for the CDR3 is TGCGCCAGCAGCCATGTGTCCGATGGGGCCATTCAGTACTTC. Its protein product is CASSHVSDGAIQYF.